The 18 T cell receptor beta chains given below trace back to one sample, sequenced in a study of control samples from healthy donors and cancer patients (dated by TCRdb to between 2020 and 2021). To prepare the library, the immunoSEQ multiplex PCR assay was applied. Sourced from immuneACCESS, this table was stored by TCRdb with only in-frame sequences that have V and J called. A share of the clones is absent; for the studies checked, an unresolved V gene accounts for under half, and the remainder has no known explanation. The sample table records 75,000 to 95,000 clones; roughly nine tenths of these occur just once. The biggest ten clones account for under 10% of the sample. The sample comprised PBMCs. These receptors came from a woman in her 50s with colorectal cancer.

Comments on this clone: The sample carries other DNA sequences with the same CDR3. The rearrangement joins TRBV5-6 to TRBJ1-2; tentatively, D is TRBD1 (5 bases). The CDR3 runs to 13 residues. Trimming shortened V by 1 base and J by 6 bases, and 10 bases separated the two germline ends. CDR1 is SGHDT and CDR2 is YYEEEE in the germline V gene. This CDR3 reads CASSLRQGDGYTF. Here the CDR3 DNA reads TGTGCCAGCAGCTTGAGGCAGGGTGATGGCTACACCTTC.

This clone was seen a few times. The chain has TRBV6-5 and TRBJ1-3; a possible D gene is TRBD1 (5 bases). Germline CDR1 MNHEY, CDR2 SVGAGI. This CDR3 is built from 15 residues. Trimming left V 5 bases short and J 2 bases short, with 13 bases between. The CDR3 region is CASSLSGSAGNTIYF. CDR3 nucleotide sequence: TGTGCCAGCAGTCTCTCAGGGTCAGCTGGAAACACCATATATTTT.

The chain links TRBV18 to TRBJ2-7, with TRBD1 identical over 9 bases. Germline V gives CDR1 KGHSH, CDR2 LQKENI. The trim removed 3 bases at V and 6 bases at J, leaving 6 bases unmatched. CDR3 size: 14 residues. CDR3 coding DNA: TGTGCCAGCTCACCGGCGCGGACAGGGGTCGAGCAGTACGTC. Translated: CASSPARTGVEQYV.

The chain links TRBV27 to TRBJ2-1, with no clear D. Trimming left V 3 bases short and J 5 bases short, with 11 bases between. This CDR3 has 14 amino acids. Germline CDR1 is MNHEY and CDR2 is SMNVEV (reference sequence). DNA for the CDR3: TGTGCCAGCAGTTTTGTGGGGTTCGACAATGAGCAGTTCTTC. Translation: CASSFVGFDNEQFF.

This chain joins TRBV3-1 (or the pseudogene TRBV3-2) and TRBJ1-2; no firm D call. The germline V gene has CDR1 LGHDT and CDR2 YNNKEL (reference sequence). Trimming removed 2 bases at V and 1 base at J, with 11 bases between. The CDR3 is 15 amino acids. For the CDR3, the DNA is TGTGCCAGCAGCCAACGGTCCCTGAGTAACTATGGCTACACCTTC. It yields the protein CASSQRSLSNYGYTF.

The V and J genes are TRBV27 and TRBJ2-2, with a tentative D call TRBD1 (6 bases). The CDR3 runs to 14 residues. Germline CDR1 is MNHEY and CDR2 is SMNVEV (reference sequence). V gave up 5 bases and J gave up 5 bases, with 12 bases separating them. The CDR3 sequence is CASSPQGWTGELFF. DNA of the CDR3: TGTGCCAGCAGTCCACAGGGTTGGACCGGGGAGCTGTTTTTT.

The chain is built from TRBV3-1 (or the pseudogene TRBV3-2) and TRBJ2-3, with D perhaps matching TRBD2 (6 bases). Deletions cut 1 base from V and 0 bases from J, with 8 bases between. Germline V gene sequence: CDR1 LGHDT, CDR2 YNNKEL (reference sequence). The CDR3 contains 15 residues. The CDR3 sequence: CASSQGGTSTDTQYF. In DNA, the CDR3 is TGTGCCAGCAGCCAAGGCGGGACTAGCACAGATACGCAGTATTTT.

V gene TRBV15 combines with J gene TRBJ1-6; TRBD1 might be the D (5 bases). Germline CDR1 reads LNHNV; CDR2 reads YYDKDF (reference sequence). There are 12 residues in the CDR3. Trimming stripped 8 bases from V and 5 bases from J, with 7 bases between. CDR3 sequence reads: CATAGNNSPLHF. As DNA, the CDR3 is TGTGCCACCGCAGGGAATAATTCACCCCTCCACTTT.

Concerning this clone itself: Other DNA sequences in this sample translate to the same CDR3. This chain joins TRBV15 and TRBJ2-5; D not certain. V was pared by 0 bases and J by 5 bases, with 4 bases between. Germline CDR1 and CDR2: LNHNV and YYDKDF (reference sequence). This CDR3 is built from 12 residues. CDR3 nucleotides: TGTGCCACCAGCAGAGACGTGGAGACCCAGTACTTC. It specifies CATSRDVETQYF.

This chain uses TRBV3-1 (or the pseudogene TRBV3-2) with TRBJ2-1; no firm D call. Germline-derived CDR1 and CDR2 are LGHDT and YNNKEL (reference sequence). This CDR3 has 10 residues. CDR3 nucleotides: TGTGCTACTGGTTTCAATGAGCAGTTCTTC. Its translation is CATGFNEQFF.

V is TRBV2 and J is TRBJ2-5; weak D call: TRBD2 (5 bases). With 4 bases removed from V and 4 bases from J, the gap between germline ends came to 13 bases. Germline loops: CDR1 SNHLY, CDR2 FYNNEI. The CDR3 has 14 residues. Written as DNA, the CDR3 is TGTGCCAGCAGTGGGAGGTCCGATGGAGAGACCCAGTACTTC. Its translation: CASSGRSDGETQYF. Based on the CDR3 plus reference TRBV2 and TRBJ2-5, the full variable domain is EPEVTQTPSHQVTQMGQEVILRCVPISNHLYFYWYRQILGQKVEFLVSFYNNEISEKSEIFDDQFSVERPDGSNFTLKIRSTKLEDSAMYFCASSGRSDGETQYFGPGTRLLVL.

This chain links TRBV25-1 with TRBJ2-1; 8 bases align to TRBD1. Germline CDR1 reads MGHDK; CDR2 reads SYGVNS. The V gene end was trimmed by 3 bases and the J gene end by 2 bases; junction bases not matched to a gene: 3. The CDR3 length is 15 residues. The CDR3 loop reads CASSDEQGAYNEQFF. DNA for the CDR3: TGTGCCAGCAGTGATGAACAGGGGGCCTACAATGAGCAGTTCTTC. The full variable domain, with the rest looked up from reference TRBV25-1 and TRBJ2-1, is EADIYQTPRYLVIGTGKKITLECSQTMGHDKMYWYQQDPGMELHLIHYSYGVNSTEKGDLSSESTVSRIRTEHFPLTLESARPSHTSQYLCASSDEQGAYNEQFFGPGTRLTVL.

This chain uses TRBV2 with TRBJ1-1; the D gene is possibly TRBD1 (6 bases). The CDR3 contains 14 residues. Deletions cut 5 bases from V and 1 base from J, with 11 bases between. Looked up from germline, CDR1 is SNHLY and CDR2 is FYNNEI. For the CDR3, the DNA is TGTGCCAGCAGTTCCCTAGGGGGGAACACTGAAGCTTTCTTT. It translates to CASSSLGGNTEAFF.

The chain combines TRBV6-6 with TRBJ1-2, with a tentative D call TRBD1 (5 bases). CDR3 size: 15 residues. V lost 6 bases and J 5 bases, leaving 19 bases between the germline ends. The germline V gene has CDR1 MNHNY and CDR2 SVGAGI (reference sequence). The CDR3 DNA sequence: TGTGCCAGCAGACGTACTACCGGGACCGAATATGGCTACACCTTC. Translating gives CASRRTTGTEYGYTF.

This sequence joins TRBV4-3 and TRBJ2-5; D is undetermined. Germline-derived CDR1 and CDR2 are LGHNA and YSLEER. The germline V and J ends were trimmed by 0 bases and 0 bases, with 8 bases remaining between them. The CDR3 loop spans 15 amino acids. Here the CDR3 reads CASSQDWANQETQYF. CDR3 sequence (DNA): TGCGCCAGCAGCCAAGATTGGGCAAACCAAGAGACCCAGTACTTC.

The V and J genes are TRBV4-1 and TRBJ1-1; D gene unclear. The V gene's germline CDR1 is MGHRA and CDR2 YSYEKL. The CDR3 runs 16 residues. Between the trimmed V and J ends, which lost 4 bases and 1 base, there was a span of 16 bases. The CDR3 loop reads CASSPATVASNTEAFF. In nucleotides, the CDR3 is TGCGCCAGCAGCCCCGCGACGGTGGCGTCGAACACTGAAGCTTTCTTT.

V and J are TRBV10-3 and TRBJ2-1; 9 bases map to TRBD1. The CDR3 spans 15 residues. V lost 8 bases and J lost 2; bases outside the gene matches: 7. Germline CDR1 and CDR2: ENHRY and SYGVKD. CDR3 sequence: CAISSRQGAYNEQFF. Written as DNA, the CDR3 is TGTGCCATCTCGTCTCGACAGGGGGCCTACAATGAGCAGTTCTTC.

In DNA form, the CDR3 reads TGCGCCAGCAGCCAAACTGGGCCTGGCACTGAAGCTTTCTTT. It specifies CASSQTGPGTEAFF. The chain has TRBV4-3 and TRBJ1-1; the D is unclear. From germline, CDR1 is LGHNA and CDR2 YSLEER. The V gene lost 2 bases and the J gene lost 4 bases, with 11 bases spanning the gap. The CDR3 covers 14 residues.